The 6 T cell receptor beta chains presented below share a single source sample, sequenced in a study of shared clonotypes between healthy human individuals. Clones were sequenced by immunoSEQ multiplex PCR, and TCRdb holds only the in-frame ones, with some missing. Among about 380,000 clones listed, about 96% were seen once. The sample consisted of memory CD8+ T cells sorted from blood. Subset: CD45RO+ cells pooled with CCR7-negative TemRA cells. The receptors were sampled from a man aged 25-40 years in good health.

This chain links TRBV6-9 with TRBJ2-7, with TRBD2 matching over 12 bases. Germline CDR1 reads MNHGY; CDR2 reads SVAAGI. The CDR3 has 14 amino acids. V lost 5 bases, J lost 4 bases, and 3 bases stayed unmatched. The CDR3 nucleotides read TGTGCCAGCAGTCCTAGCGGGAGGGCGTACGAGCAGTACTTC. Translating it yields CASSPSGRAYEQYF.

The chain carries TRBV20-1 and TRBJ2-1; D is unclear. Germline lookup yields CDR1 DFQATT and CDR2 SNEGSKA (reference sequence). The CDR3 sequence is 10 residues long. V gave up 5 bases and J gave up 8 bases, with 7 bases separating them. CDR3 bases: TGCAGTGCTGACGGATATGAGCAGTTCTTC. It translates to CSADGYEQFF.

Details on this clone: The same CDR3 also results from other DNA sequences found in this sample. This sequence joins TRBV5-1 and TRBJ2-5; D remains unclear. Trimming took off 0 bases at V and 1 base at J, with 7 bases between the two ends. CDR3 length equals 14 residues. Per germline, CDR1 SGHRS and CDR2 YFSETQ. The CDR3 is CASSLEGIQETQYF. In nucleotides, the CDR3 is TGCGCCAGCAGCTTGGAGGGTATCCAAGAGACCCAGTACTTC.

This clone was counted once. The chain employs TRBV19 and TRBJ2-3, with D unresolved. The germline V and J ends were trimmed by 6 bases and 2 bases, with 3 bases remaining between them. The CDR3 extends over 11 amino acids. Germline CDR1 and CDR2: LNHDA and SQIVND (reference sequence). In DNA form, the CDR3 reads TGTGCCAGTAGATACACAGATACGCAGTATTTT. The encoded protein is CASRYTDTQYF.

The rearrangement uses TRBV29-1 and TRBJ1-4; 8 nucleotides align to TRBD1. Germline lookup yields CDR1 SQVTM and CDR2 ANQGSEA. CDR3 size: 12 residues. Trimming cost V 4 bases and J 7 bases; bases outside gene matches: 2. In DNA form, the CDR3 reads TGCAGCGTTGGGACAGGGTTTGAAAAACTGTTTTTT. It translates to CSVGTGFEKLFF. The full variable domain, completed using reference TRBV29-1 and TRBJ1-4, is SAVISQKPSRDICQRGTSLTIQCQVDSQVTMMFWYRQQPGQSLTLIATANQGSEATYESGFVIDKFPISRPNLTFSTLTVSNMSPEDSSIYLCSVGTGFEKLFFGSGTQLSVL.

The V call is TRBV19, the J call TRBJ2-4; TRBD2 matches 7 bases. Germline CDR1 reads LNHDA; CDR2 reads SQIVND (reference sequence). V lost 2 bases to trimming and J lost 9 bases; unmatched junction nucleotides: 7. This CDR3 contains 14 residues. The CDR3 sequence is CASSIYRTSGIQYF. The CDR3 DNA reads TGTGCCAGTAGTATATATCGGACTAGTGGCATTCAGTACTTC.